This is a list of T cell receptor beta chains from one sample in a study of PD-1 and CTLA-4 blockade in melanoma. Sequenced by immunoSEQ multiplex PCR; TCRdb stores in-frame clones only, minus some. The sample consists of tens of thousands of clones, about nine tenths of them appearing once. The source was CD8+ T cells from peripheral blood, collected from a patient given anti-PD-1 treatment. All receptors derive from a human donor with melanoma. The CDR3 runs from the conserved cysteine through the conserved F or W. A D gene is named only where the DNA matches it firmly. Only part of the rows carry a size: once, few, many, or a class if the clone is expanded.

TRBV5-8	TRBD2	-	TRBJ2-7	CASSLRGRDYEQYF	TGTGCCAGCAGCTTGAGAGGGAGGGACTACGAGCAGTACTTC
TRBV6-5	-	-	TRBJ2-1	CASSYALYNEQFF	TGTGCCAGCAGTTACGCCCTATACAATGAGCAGTTCTTC
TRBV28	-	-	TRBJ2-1	CASRKISYRDDEQFF	TGTGCCAGCAGAAAAATCTCTTACAGGGACGATGAGCAGTTCTTC
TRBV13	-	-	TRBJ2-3	CASSFTDTQYF	TGTGCCAGCAGCTTCACAGATACGCAGTATTTT
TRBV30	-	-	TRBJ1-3	CACTLYGNTIYF	TGTGCCTGTACCCTCTATGGAAACACCATATATTTT
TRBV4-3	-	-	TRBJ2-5	CARGPISSGGETQYF	TGCGCCAGAGGGCCTATTAGTAGTGGGGGAGAGACCCAGTACTTC
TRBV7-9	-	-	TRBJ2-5	CASSSTVGRETQYF	TGTGCCAGCAGCTCGACTGTTGGGAGAGAGACCCAGTACTTC
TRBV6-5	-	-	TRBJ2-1	CASTYAYEQFF	TGTGCCAGCACTTATGCGTATGAGCAGTTCTTC
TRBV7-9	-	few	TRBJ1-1	CASSLGGLDTEAFF	TGTGCCAGCAGCTTAGGAGGTTTGGACACTGAAGCTTTCTTT
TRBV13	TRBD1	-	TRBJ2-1	CASSLRLRRDRDYNEQFF	TGTGCCAGCAGCTTACGGTTAAGAAGGGACAGGGACTACAATGAGCAGTTCTTC
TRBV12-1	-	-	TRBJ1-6	CASSPIGHRDSPLHF	TGTGCCAGCAGCCCCATTGGACACCGTGACTCACCCCTCCACTTT
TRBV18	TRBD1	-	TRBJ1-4	CASPDRVAVTNEKLFF	TGTGCCAGCCCGGACAGGGTCGCGGTAACTAATGAAAAACTGTTTTTT
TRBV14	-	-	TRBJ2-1	CASSQPNNEQFF	TGTGCCAGCAGCCAGCCTAACAATGAGCAGTTCTTC
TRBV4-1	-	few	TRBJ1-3	CASSQDPGGNTIYF	TGCGCCAGCAGCCAAGATCCGGGAGGAAACACCATATATTTT
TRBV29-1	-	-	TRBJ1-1	CSVIIPMNTEAFF	TGCAGCGTTATTATACCCATGAACACTGAAGCTTTCTTT
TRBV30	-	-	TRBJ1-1	CAWSTGSTEAFF	TGTGCCTGGAGTACAGGGAGCACTGAAGCTTTCTTT
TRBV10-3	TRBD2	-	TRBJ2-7	CAVGTGTSGYEQYF	TGTGCCGTGGGAACCGGGACTAGCGGCTACGAGCAGTACTTC
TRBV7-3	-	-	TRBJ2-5	CASSSQGQETQYF	TGTGCCAGCAGCTCACAGGGACAAGAGACCCAGTACTTC
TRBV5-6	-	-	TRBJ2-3	CASSLLSTDTQYF	TGTGCCAGCAGCTTGCTTAGCACAGATACGCAGTATTTT
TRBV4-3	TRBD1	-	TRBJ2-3	CASSQDQSDRVTDTQYF	TGCGCCAGCAGCCAAGATCAATCAGACAGGGTAACAGATACGCAATATTTT
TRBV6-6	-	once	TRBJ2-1	CASSGSPYNEQFF	TGTGCCAGCAGTGGGAGTCCCTACAATGAGCAGTTCTTC
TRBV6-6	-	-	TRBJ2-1	CASSYSGKYNEQFF	TGTGCCAGCAGTTACTCGGGGAAGTACAATGAGCAGTTCTTC
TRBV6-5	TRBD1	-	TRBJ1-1	CASSTQGTADEAFF	TGTGCCAGCAGTACACAGGGGACCGCCGATGAAGCTTTCTTT
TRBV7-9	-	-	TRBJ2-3	CASSLPTDTQYF	TGTGCCAGCAGCTTACCCACAGATACGCAGTATTTT
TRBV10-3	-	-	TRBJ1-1	CAITGGGNAEAFF	TGTGCCATCACCGGGGGGGGCAACGCTGAAGCTTTCTTT
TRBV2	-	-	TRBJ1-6	CASSKSGVGYNSPLHF	TGTGCCAGCAGTAAATCAGGGGTCGGGTATAATTCACCCCTCCACTTT
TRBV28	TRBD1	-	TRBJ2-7	CASTRTGDNYEQYF	TGTGCCAGCACCAGGACAGGGGACAACTACGAGCAGTACTTC
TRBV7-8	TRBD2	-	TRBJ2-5	CASSLEGTTQETQYF	TGTGCCAGCAGCTTAGAAGGGACTACTCAAGAGACCCAGTACTTC
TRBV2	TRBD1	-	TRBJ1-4	CASSSPDRGLEKLFF	TGTGCCAGCAGTTCCCCGGACAGGGGGCTTGAAAAACTGTTTTTT
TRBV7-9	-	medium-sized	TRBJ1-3	CASSLSREIGNTIYF	TGTGCCAGCAGCTTGTCAAGGGAGATTGGAAACACCATATATTTT
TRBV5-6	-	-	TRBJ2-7	CASSDSGKSYEQYF	TGTGCCAGCAGTGACTCGGGGAAGTCCTACGAGCAGTACTTC
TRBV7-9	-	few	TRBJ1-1	CASSLGGAEAFF	TGTGCCAGCAGCTTAGGGGGGGCTGAAGCTTTCTTT
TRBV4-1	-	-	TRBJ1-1	CASSQDIMRANTEAFF	TGCGCCAGCAGCCAAGATATCATGAGGGCGAACACTGAAGCTTTCTTT
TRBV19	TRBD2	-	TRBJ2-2	CASSPRLAGGTNTGELFF	TGTGCCAGTAGTCCCCGACTAGCGGGGGGGACGAACACCGGGGAGCTGTTTTTT
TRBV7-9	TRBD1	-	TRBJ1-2	CASSGDRGRDGYTF	TGTGCCAGCAGCGGGGACAGGGGGCGAGATGGCTACACCTTC
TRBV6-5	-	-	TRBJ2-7	CASTPAGSYEQYF	TGTGCCAGCACCCCGGCAGGCTCCTACGAGCAGTACTTC
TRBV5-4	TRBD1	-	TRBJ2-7	CASSAPGQGSDEQYF	TGTGCCAGCAGCGCCCCGGGACAGGGGTCGGATGAGCAGTACTTC
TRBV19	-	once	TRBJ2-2	CASSIEGGPTGELFF	TGTGCCAGTAGTATAGAGGGGGGACCCACCGGGGAGCTGTTTTTT
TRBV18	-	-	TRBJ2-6	CASSTSEVPGANVLTF	TGTGCCAGCTCGACCAGTGAGGTCCCGGGGGCCAACGTCCTGACTTTC
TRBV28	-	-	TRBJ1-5	CASSPPHTENQPQHF	TGTGCCAGCAGCCCTCCTCACACGGAGAATCAGCCCCAGCATTTT
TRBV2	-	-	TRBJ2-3	CASSMWFSSTDTQYF	TGTGCCAGCAGTATGTGGTTTTCTAGCACAGATACGCAGTATTTT
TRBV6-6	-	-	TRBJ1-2	CASRSGPDGYTF	TGTGCCAGCAGGTCGGGCCCTGATGGCTACACCTTC
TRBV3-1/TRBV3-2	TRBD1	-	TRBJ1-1	CASSQVFRDRGLGTEAFF	TGTGCCAGCAGCCAAGTATTCCGAGACAGGGGGCTGGGGACTGAAGCTTTCTTT
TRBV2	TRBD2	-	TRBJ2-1	CASSALAGDNEQFF	TGTGCCAGCAGTGCCCTAGCGGGGGATAATGAGCAGTTCTTC
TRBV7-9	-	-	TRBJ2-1	CASSNGLTYNEQFF	TGTGCCAGCAGTAACGGTCTGACCTACAATGAGCAGTTCTTC
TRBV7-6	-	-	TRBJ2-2	CASSPRGVGVTGELFF	TGTGCCAGCAGCCCACGCGGTGTCGGGGTAACCGGGGAGCTGTTTTTT
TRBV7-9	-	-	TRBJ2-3	CASSKKTWDDPTDTQYF	TGTGCCAGCAGCAAAAAGACGTGGGACGACCCCACAGATACGCAGTATTTT
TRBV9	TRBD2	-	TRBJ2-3	CASSPRTSGWDPSTDTQYF	TGTGCCAGCAGCCCCCGTACTAGCGGCTGGGACCCTAGTACAGATACGCAGTATTTT
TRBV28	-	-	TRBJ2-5	CASTTSVGGQETQYF	TGTGCCAGCACAACCTCTGTTGGAGGTCAAGAGACCCAGTACTTC
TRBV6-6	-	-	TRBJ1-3	CASSPWGGVGGNTIYF	TGTGCCAGCAGTCCCTGGGGGGGAGTGGGGGGAAACACCATATATTTT
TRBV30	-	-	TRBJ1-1	CAWSPPSGVPAFF	TGTGCCTGGAGTCCCCCCAGTGGGGTTCCGGCTTTCTTT
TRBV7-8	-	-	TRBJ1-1	CASSPFRLNTEAFF	TGTGCCAGCAGCCCTTTCCGCTTGAACACTGAAGCTTTCTTT
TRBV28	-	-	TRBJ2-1	CASSLSEYNEQFF	TGTGCCAGCAGTTTAAGCGAGTACAATGAGCAGTTCTTC
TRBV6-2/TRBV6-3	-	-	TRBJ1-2	CASSYSRDRAQNYGYTF	TGTGCCAGCAGTTACTCCAGGGATCGGGCCCAAAACTATGGCTACACCTTC